This record looks at one TCR beta chain sequence and its context. These data are taken from a study of technical replicates of blood from several donors. TCRdb's table, derived via immunoSEQ multiplex PCR, lists solely in-frame clones and lacks some. The sample holds around 77,000 clones; roughly 92% are singletons and the top ten take roughly 0.41%. With V trimmed by 1 base and J by 4 bases, 6 bases remained unmatched. CDR3 length: 15 amino acids. Per the germline V gene, CDR1 is SGHTA and CDR2 is FQGTGA. The receptor's source is a human donor in good health. Sequencing used T cells isolated from PBMCs. The chain recombines TRBV7-3 with TRBJ1-1; TRBD1 agrees at 7 bases. This CDR3 reads CASSLIATGSTEAFF. CDR3 in DNA: TGTGCCAGCAGCTTAATCGCGACAGGGAGCACTGAAGCTTTCTTT.